The 18 T cell receptor beta chains below all came from one sample that was sequenced in a study of beta chain features in type 1 diabetes. Reverse transcribing all isolated RNA meant expressed TCRB transcripts were sequenced. The table came from immunoSEQ multiplex PCR; TCRdb's copy has only in-frame clones and leaves some out. This repertoire shows hundreds of thousands of clones, less than 20% found once; its top ten account for more than 0.08%. Sequencing input: naive CD4+ T cells from blood. The origin of the receptors is a man aged 18 to 30 in good health.

The chain joins TRBV30 to TRBJ1-5, with D tentatively TRBD1 (6 bases). V was shortened by 1 base and J by 3 bases, with 10 bases between the two germline ends. Germline CDR1 is GTSNPN and CDR2 is SVGIG (reference sequence). This CDR3 is 14 amino acids long. The CDR3 DNA sequence: TGTGCCTGGAGTGGGACAGCTAACAATCAGCCCCAGCATTTT. This translates into CAWSGTANNQPQHF.

This clone was seen more than once but under ten times. The gene calls are TRBV7-9 and TRBJ1-1, with 7 bases identical to TRBD1. V trimming: 5 bases; J trimming: 4 bases; junction bases outside the gene matches: 7. Germline CDR1 and CDR2: SEHNR and FQNEAQ (reference sequence). This CDR3 has 14 amino acids. The DNA for the CDR3 is TGTGCCAGCAGCCCGGCGACAGGGACCACTGAAGCTTTCTTT. Protein: CASSPATGTTEAFF.

This clone has only a few counts. CDR3 in amino acids: CASGQRGSQPQHF. The DNA of the CDR3 is TGTGCCAGCGGACAGAGGGGCTCTCAGCCCCAGCATTTT. The chain has TRBV7-2 and TRBJ1-5; possibly TRBD1 for D (6 bases). This CDR3 region has 13 residues. Germline V gives CDR1 SGHTA, CDR2 FQGNSA. Between the trimmed V and J ends, which lost 8 bases and 6 bases, there was a span of 14 bases.

The sample holds a few counts of this clone. The CDR3 nucleotides read TGTGCCAGCGGACAGGGGAGAGGTCAGCCCCAGCATTTT. It codes for CASGQGRGQPQHF. V usage is TRBV7-2 and J usage is TRBJ1-5; the match to TRBD1 covers 9 bases. V shed 8 bases, J shed 6 bases, and the junction held 5 bases outside the gene matches. Per the germline V gene, CDR1 is SGHTA and CDR2 is FQGNSA. The CDR3 spans 13 residues. The full variable domain, in which reference TRBV7-2 and TRBJ1-5 provide the parts outside the CDR3, is GAGVSQSPSNKVTEKGKDVELRCDPISGHTALYWYRQSLGQGLEFLIYFQGNSAPDKSGLPSDRFSAERTGGSVSTLTIQRTQQEDSAVYLCASGQGRGQPQHFGDGTRLSIL.

In its sample, this clone was seen a few times. V gene TRBV28 combines with J gene TRBJ2-3, with D possibly TRBD2 on 5 matching bases. Germline-derived CDR1 and CDR2 are MDHEN and SYDVKM. CDR3 length: 13 residues. The V and J ends lost 7 bases and 11 bases respectively, with 19 bases between them. CDR3 amino acids: CASISLRSTRQYF. Written as DNA, the CDR3 is TGTGCCAGCATCTCTCTGCGGTCAACTAGGCAGTATTTT.

This clone was detected a few times. The rearrangement links TRBV7-9 to TRBJ2-3; D not certain. V dropped 1 base and J dropped 2 bases, with 7 bases sitting between them. The length of the CDR3 is 14 residues. Germline V lookup: CDR1 SEHNR, CDR2 FQNEAQ (reference sequence). CDR3 in amino acids: CASSLDINTDTQYF. DNA for the CDR3: TGTGCCAGCAGCTTAGACATAAACACAGATACGCAGTATTTT.

The rearrangement uses TRBV18 and TRBJ2-4, with D tentatively TRBD2 (5 bases). From germline, CDR1 is KGHSH and CDR2 LQKENI. The ends were cut back, 0 bases at V and 9 bases at J, with 15 bases in the middle. This CDR3 spans 15 amino acids. CDR3 DNA sequence: TGTGCCAGCTCACCACCGGCTGGACTCAAGATCATTCAGTACTTC. The encoded protein is CASSPPAGLKIIQYF. The full variable domain, in which reference TRBV18 and TRBJ2-4 provide the parts outside the CDR3, is NAGVMQNPRHLVRRRGQEARLRCSPMKGHSHVYWYRQLPEEGLKFMVYLQKENIIDESGMPKERFSAEFPKEGPSILRIQQVVRGDSAAYFCASSPPAGLKIIQYFGAGTRLSVL.

This clone was counted a few times. The V call is TRBV20-1, the J call TRBJ1-4; no firm D call. Trimming shortened V by 6 bases and J by 10 bases, and 12 bases separated the two germline ends. The CDR3 covers 11 residues. Germline-derived CDR1 and CDR2 are DFQATT and SNEGSKA (reference sequence). The CDR3 DNA reads TGCAGTGCCTCCCACACGGGAAAACTGTTTTTT. Amino acid sequence: CSASHTGKLFF.

This chain joins TRBV6-5 and TRBJ1-1; no firm D call. The germline V gene encodes CDR1 MNHEY and CDR2 SVGAGI. Trimming took off 5 bases at V and 1 base at J, with 2 bases between the two ends. This CDR3 has 11 amino acids. CDR3 sequence: CASSGNTEAFF. Here the CDR3 DNA reads TGTGCCAGCAGTGGGAACACTGAAGCTTTCTTT.

The CDR3 reads CASSLGLRGLGETQYF. In DNA, the CDR3 is TGTGCCAGCAGCTTAGGCCTGAGGGGGCTAGGGGAGACCCAGTACTTC. This chain joins TRBV13 and TRBJ2-5; TRBD1 aligns across 7 bases. The CDR3 runs to 16 residues. Trimming removed 0 bases from V and 5 bases from J; junction bases left unmatched: 9. The germline V gene has CDR1 PRHDT and CDR2 FYEKMQ (reference sequence).

This clone occurred a few times. V gene TRBV5-6 combines with J gene TRBJ2-1, with TRBD1 matching over 9 bases. V lost 2 bases and J lost 7; bases outside the gene matches: 7. Germline loops: CDR1 SGHDT, CDR2 YYEEEE. The CDR3 loop spans 15 amino acids. CDR3 sequence reads: CASSFGTGMGNEQFF. The DNA for the CDR3 is TGTGCCAGCAGCTTTGGGACAGGGATGGGTAATGAGCAGTTCTTC.

About this clone itself: This CDR3 is also generated by other DNA sequences in the sample. CDR3 nucleotides: TGTGCCAGCAGCGCCGACAGGAACACTGAAGCTTTCTTT. Residues: CASSADRNTEAFF. This chain joins TRBV5-4 and TRBJ1-1; TRBD1 might be the D (5 bases). The CDR3 is made up of 13 amino acids. Germline assignment: CDR1 SGHNT and CDR2 YYREEE (reference sequence). With 4 bases removed from V and 1 base from J, the gap between germline ends came to 8 bases.

This clone was detected a few times. Other nucleotide sequences from this sample produce the same CDR3. The chain employs TRBV4-3 and TRBJ2-7; no clear D. Deletions cut 1 base from V and 1 base from J, with 5 bases between. Germline loops: CDR1 LGHNA, CDR2 YSLEER. This CDR3 comprises 13 residues. The CDR3 protein is CASSQGLSYEQYF. The CDR3 DNA is TGCGCCAGCAGCCAAGGGCTGTCCTACGAGCAGTACTTC.

The V gene is TRBV7-8, the J gene TRBJ2-3; 10 positions match TRBD1. This CDR3 spans 15 amino acids. The germline gives CDR1 SGHVS, CDR2 FQNEAQ. With 4 bases clipped from V and 6 bases from J, the junction kept 7 bases outside the gene matches. The CDR3 sequence: CASSSDRGRTDTQYF. CDR3 DNA sequence: TGTGCCAGCAGCTCCGACAGGGGGCGGACGGATACGCAGTATTTT. The whole variable domain, filled in from reference TRBV7-8 and TRBJ2-3, reads GAGVSQSPRYKVAKRGQDVALRCDPISGHVSLFWYQQALGQGPEFLTYFQNEAQLDKSGLPSDRFFAERPEGSVSTLKIQRTQQEDSAVYLCASSSDRGRTDTQYFGPGTRLTVL.

This clone was counted between two and nine times. This rearrangement joins TRBV28 to TRBJ2-1; TRBD2 might be the D (5 bases). CDR1 is MDHEN and CDR2 is SYDVKM in the germline V gene. Between the trimmed V and J ends, which lost 5 bases and 6 bases, there was a span of 14 bases. The CDR3 loop spans 14 amino acids. In DNA, the CDR3 is TGTGCCAGCAGTGAGGGCCGGCGGGTCAATGAGCAGTTCTTC. Translating it yields CASSEGRRVNEQFF.

This clone came up a few times. This chain connects TRBV11-1 to TRBJ2-7; a weak D match, TRBD2 (7 bases). Looked up from germline, CDR1 is SGHAT and CDR2 is FQDESV (reference sequence). V gave up 11 bases and J gave up 2 bases, with 25 bases separating them. The CDR3 is made up of 16 amino acids. The DNA of the CDR3 is TGTGCCCTCCCATGCGGCGGGGGCGCGGGGACCTACGAGCAGTACTTC. Translated, it gives CALPCGGGAGTYEQYF.

The chain employs TRBV14 and TRBJ2-2; no reliable D call. The V gene's germline CDR1 is SGHDN and CDR2 FVKESK. The CDR3 loop spans 15 amino acids. The V end was cut by 3 bases, the J end by 4 bases, with 12 bases between. CDR3 in DNA: TGTGCCAGCAGCCAGCTAGGCAGGAGCACCGGGGAGCTGTTTTTT. Its translation is CASSQLGRSTGELFF.

This clone came up a few times. V is TRBV10-3 and J is TRBJ2-2; 10 nucleotides match TRBD2. The CDR3 spans 16 residues. Germline V CDR1 and CDR2: ENHRY, SYGVKD. Trimming cost V 4 bases and J 2 bases; bases outside gene matches: 4. CDR3 in DNA: TGTGCCATCAGTGCCACTAGCGGGGTTAACACCGGGGAGCTGTTTTTT. Its protein is CAISATSGVNTGELFF.